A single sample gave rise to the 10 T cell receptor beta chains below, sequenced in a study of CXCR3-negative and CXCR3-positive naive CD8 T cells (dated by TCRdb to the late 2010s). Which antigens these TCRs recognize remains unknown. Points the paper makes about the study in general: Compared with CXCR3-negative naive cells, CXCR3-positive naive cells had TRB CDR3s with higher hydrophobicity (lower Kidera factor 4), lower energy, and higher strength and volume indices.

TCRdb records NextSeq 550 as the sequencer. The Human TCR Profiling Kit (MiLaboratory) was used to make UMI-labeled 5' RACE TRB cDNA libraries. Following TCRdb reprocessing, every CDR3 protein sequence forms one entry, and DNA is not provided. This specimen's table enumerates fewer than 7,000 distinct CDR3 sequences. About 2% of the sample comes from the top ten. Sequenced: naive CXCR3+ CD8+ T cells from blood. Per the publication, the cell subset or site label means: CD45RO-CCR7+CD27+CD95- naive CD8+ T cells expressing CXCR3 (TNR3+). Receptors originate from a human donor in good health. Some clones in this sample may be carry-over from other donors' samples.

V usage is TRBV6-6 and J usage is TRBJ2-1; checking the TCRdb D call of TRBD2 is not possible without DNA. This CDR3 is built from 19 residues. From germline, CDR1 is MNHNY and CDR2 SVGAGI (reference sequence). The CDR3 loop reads CASSYSAMDHGGRADEQFF.

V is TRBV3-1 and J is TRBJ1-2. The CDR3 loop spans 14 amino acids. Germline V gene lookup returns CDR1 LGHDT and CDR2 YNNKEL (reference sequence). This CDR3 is CASSQEYRNYGYTF.

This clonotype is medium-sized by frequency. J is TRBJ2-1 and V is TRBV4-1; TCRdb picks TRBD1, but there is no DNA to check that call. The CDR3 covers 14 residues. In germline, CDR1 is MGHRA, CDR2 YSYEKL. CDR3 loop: CASSQSPLASEQFF.

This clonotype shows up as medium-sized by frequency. The CDR3 reads CASSQWGSGEQFF. The rearrangement links TRBV3-1 to TRBJ2-1; TCRdb's D call, TRBD1, is unchecked because there is no DNA. Per the germline V gene, CDR1 is LGHDT and CDR2 is YNNKEL (reference sequence). The length of the CDR3 is 13 residues.

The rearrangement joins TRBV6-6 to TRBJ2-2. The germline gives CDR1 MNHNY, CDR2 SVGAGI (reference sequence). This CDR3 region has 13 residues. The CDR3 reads CASSLGKTGELFF.

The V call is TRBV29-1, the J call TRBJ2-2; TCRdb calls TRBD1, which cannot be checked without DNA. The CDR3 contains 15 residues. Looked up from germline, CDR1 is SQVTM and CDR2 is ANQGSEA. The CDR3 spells CSVDGQGANTGELFF.

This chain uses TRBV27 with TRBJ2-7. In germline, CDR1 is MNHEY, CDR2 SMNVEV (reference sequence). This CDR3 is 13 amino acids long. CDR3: CASSSTTFYEQYF.

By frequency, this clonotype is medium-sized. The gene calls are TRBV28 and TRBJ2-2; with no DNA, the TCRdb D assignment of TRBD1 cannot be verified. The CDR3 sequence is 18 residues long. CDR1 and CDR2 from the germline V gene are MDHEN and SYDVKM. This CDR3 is CASSPWGELNTNTGELFF.

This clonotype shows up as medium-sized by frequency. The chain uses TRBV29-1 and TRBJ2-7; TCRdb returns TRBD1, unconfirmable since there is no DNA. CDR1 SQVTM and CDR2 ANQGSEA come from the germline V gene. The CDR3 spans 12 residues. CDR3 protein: CSVLGPGYEQYF.

The CDR3 loop reads CSAKSGGSYEQYF. J is TRBJ2-7 and V is TRBV29-1; TCRdb proposes TRBD2, but this gene call is untestable without DNA. The CDR3 is 13 residues long. The germline V gene encodes CDR1 SQVTM and CDR2 ANQGSEA.